These 32 T cell receptor beta chains came from one sample sequenced in a study of T cells after yellow fever vaccination. TCRdb used MiXCR to reprocess the 5' RACE reads, holding one entry per CDR3 protein. The sample lists some 260,000 distinct CDR3 sequences, around 4.9% seen once, with roughly 3.5% in the top ten. The source material was CD4+ T cells sorted from PBMCs, sampled on the day of the yellow fever booster vaccination. The receptors stem from a man between 18 and 29 years old who received the YFV17D yellow fever vaccine.

This clonotype was observed a handful of times. This chain links TRBV12-3 or TRBV12-4 with TRBJ2-2; 8 nucleotides align to TRBD1. V shed 7 bases, J shed 4 bases, and the junction held 8 bases outside the gene matches. This CDR3 contains 15 residues. CDR3 loop: CASTRTGTRTGELFF. The CDR3 nucleotides read TGTGCCAGCACCCGGACAGGGACTCGCACCGGGGAGCTGTTTTTT.

The chain couples TRBV12-3 or TRBV12-4 to TRBJ1-1, with a possible D match to TRBD1 (5 bases). The CDR3 runs to 13 residues. The V end lost 8 bases, the J end lost 10 bases, and 20 bases lay between the germline ends. The CDR3 DNA reads TGTGCCAGCCAATACCGGGGCGGGGGGAGAGCTTTCTTT. This codes for CASQYRGGGRAFF.

This clonotype was counted many times. The chain joins TRBV7-2 to TRBJ1-2; D ambiguous. The V and J ends lost 0 bases and 5 bases respectively, with 7 bases between them. The length of the CDR3 is 13 residues. CDR1 and CDR2 from the germline V gene are SGHTA and FQGNSA. The CDR3 loop is CASSLASEYGYTF. DNA for the CDR3: TGTGCCAGCAGCTTAGCTTCAGAATATGGCTACACCTTC.

This clonotype was seen ten or more times. The rearrangement joins TRBV29-1 to TRBJ2-3; weak D call: TRBD1 (5 bases). The V gene's germline CDR1 is SQVTM and CDR2 ANQGSEA. The CDR3 has 11 residues. Trimming took off 5 bases at V and 4 bases at J, with 7 bases between the two ends. CDR3: CSVFRADTQYF. The DNA for the CDR3 is TGCAGCGTTTTCAGGGCAGATACGCAGTATTTT.

This clonotype was observed a few times. The rearrangement uses TRBV18 and TRBJ2-5; D uncertain. The germline gives CDR1 KGHSH, CDR2 LQKENI. Trimming shortened V by 3 bases and J by 2 bases, and 7 bases separated the two germline ends. The CDR3 loop spans 13 amino acids. CDR3: CASSPTPQETQYF. Written as DNA, the CDR3 is TGTGCCAGCTCACCGACACCTCAAGAGACCCAGTACTTC.

At least ten counts were recorded for this clonotype. The chain couples TRBV7-9 to TRBJ2-1; perhaps TRBD1 as D (6 bases). The germline V and J ends were trimmed by 3 bases and 7 bases, with 13 bases remaining between them. CDR3 length: 14 residues. Germline CDR1 reads SEHNR; CDR2 reads FQNEAQ (reference sequence). For the CDR3, the DNA is TGTGCCAGCAGCTTCGCCCCAGGGGTAAATGAGCAGTTCTTC. Amino acid sequence: CASSFAPGVNEQFF.

This rearrangement joins TRBV28 to TRBJ1-2, with D possibly TRBD1 on 5 matching bases. This CDR3 has 13 amino acids. Germline V lookup: CDR1 MDHEN, CDR2 SYDVKM. V lost 7 bases to trimming and J lost 4 bases, with 13 bases between them. CDR3 amino acids: CASNSRTPYGYTF. As DNA, the CDR3 is TGTGCCAGCAATTCCCGGACACCCTATGGCTACACCTTC.

This clonotype occurred a few times. The chain recombines TRBV6-1 with TRBJ1-1; TRBD1 agrees at 7 bases. Unmatched junction bases numbered 7, after V lost 5 bases and J lost 1 base. CDR1 and CDR2 (germline): MNHNS, SASEGT. This CDR3 has 15 residues. CDR3 nucleotides: TGTGCCAGCAGTACCACGGGACAGACGAACACTGAAGCTTTCTTT. It codes for CASSTTGQTNTEAFF.

V and J are TRBV5-1 and TRBJ2-2, with 13 positions matching TRBD2. Germline-derived CDR1 and CDR2 are SGHRS and YFSETQ. V was clipped by 4 bases and J by 2 bases; unmatched bases: 8. This CDR3 has 18 amino acids. The CDR3 sequence: CASSLWGLAGPNTGELFF. CDR3 sequence (DNA): TGCGCCAGCAGCCTCTGGGGACTAGCGGGACCTAACACCGGGGAGCTGTTTTTT.

There are many counts of this clonotype. CDR3 sequence reads: CASSLGAPGGSNSPLHF. The CDR3, as DNA: TGTGCCAGCAGCTTAGGGGCCCCAGGGGGAAGTAATTCACCCCTCCACTTT. The gene calls are TRBV7-9 and TRBJ1-6; 7 nucleotides line up with TRBD1. Germline lookup yields CDR1 SEHNR and CDR2 FQNEAQ (reference sequence). V lost 1 base, J lost 6 bases, and 9 bases stayed unmatched. The length of the CDR3 is 17 residues.

This clonotype was counted at least ten times. The rearrangement uses TRBV9 and TRBJ2-7; D unresolved. V was clipped by 0 bases and J by 5 bases, with 9 bases between them. CDR3 length: 13 residues. Germline V gives CDR1 SGDLS, CDR2 YYNGEE. CDR3 amino acids: CASSVEPSHEQYF. CDR3 bases: TGTGCCAGCAGCGTAGAGCCCAGCCACGAGCAGTACTTC.

Points on this clonotype: The junction departs from the called germline gene at one end, perhaps through a read error. The rearrangement uses TRBV5-5 and TRBJ1-1; D might be TRBD1 (6 bases). CDR1 and CDR2 from the germline V gene are SGHKS and YYEKEE (reference sequence). The CDR3 extends over 14 amino acids. Here the CDR3 DNA reads TGTGCCAGCAGAATGACAGGCCCGAACACTAAAGCTTTCTTT. Its translation: CASRMTGPNTKAFF.

This clonotype was seen ten or more times. In DNA form, the CDR3 reads TGTGCCAGCAGTCCCCAGGGGGCGGGGGTCCCAGATACGCAGTATTTT. Translation: CASSPQGAGVPDTQYF. J is TRBJ2-3 and V is TRBV12-3 or TRBV12-4, with D possibly TRBD1 on 8 matching bases. The CDR3 is 16 amino acids. The V gene lost 5 bases and the J gene lost 4 bases, with 19 bases spanning the gap.

CDR3 region: CATSVRSTGELFF. Written as DNA, the CDR3 is TGTGCCACCAGTGTGAGGAGCACCGGGGAGCTGTTTTTT. This chain uses TRBV24-1 with TRBJ2-2, with D unresolved. The CDR3 has 13 amino acids. Trimming removed 5 bases at V and 4 bases at J, with 7 bases between. Germline V gene lookup returns CDR1 KGHDR and CDR2 SFDVKD.

There are many counts of this clonotype. V and J are TRBV4-3 and TRBJ1-1; 7 bases line up with TRBD1. CDR3 length equals 15 residues. The germline V gene encodes CDR1 LGHNA and CDR2 YSLEER. J gave up 5 bases and V 4 bases, and 10 bases lay outside the gene matches. The CDR3 DNA follows: TGCGCCAGCAGCCCTAAGGCAGGGGGGACAACTGAAGCTTTCTTT. It specifies CASSPKAGGTTEAFF.

V usage is TRBV5-5 and J usage is TRBJ2-3; the match to TRBD1 covers 9 bases. The CDR3 is 15 amino acids. V dropped 2 bases and J dropped 9; count of bases not matched to a gene: 10. From germline, CDR1 is SGHKS and CDR2 YYEKEE (reference sequence). This chain's CDR3 is CASSFRTGERETQYF. The CDR3 DNA reads as TGTGCCAGCAGCTTCCGGACAGGGGAAAGAGAGACGCAGTATTTT.

The chain uses TRBV9 and TRBJ2-1; 10 bases fit TRBD2. With 0 bases clipped from V and 7 bases from J, the junction kept 4 bases outside the gene matches. Germline V gene sequence: CDR1 SGDLS, CDR2 YYNGEE. CDR3 size: 15 residues. The CDR3 here is CASSVDPSGGNEQFF. The CDR3 DNA is TGTGCCAGCAGCGTAGACCCTAGCGGGGGTAATGAGCAGTTCTTC. The whole variable domain, remainder taken from reference TRBV9 and TRBJ2-1, is DSGVTQTPKHLITATGQRVTLRCSPRSGDLSVYWYQQSLDQGLQFLIQYYNGEERAKGNILERFSAQQFPDLHSELNLSSLELGDSALYFCASSVDPSGGNEQFFGPGTRLTVL.

Only a few counts were recorded for this clonotype. The CDR3 DNA sequence: TGCAGGGGATGTTCCTACGAGCAGTACGTC. It codes for CRGCSYEQYV. V gene TRBV20-1 combines with J gene TRBJ2-7; no reliable D call. CDR3 length equals 10 residues. The germline V gene has CDR1 DFQATT and CDR2 SNEGSKA (reference sequence).

This clonotype was seen a few times. This chain connects TRBV2 to TRBJ2-5, with D perhaps given as TRBD1 or TRBD2 (5 bases each). The CDR3 spans 13 residues. The V gene lost 7 bases and the J gene lost 5 bases, with 14 bases spanning the gap. The V gene's germline CDR1 is SNHLY and CDR2 FYNNEI. The CDR3 region has the DNA TGTGCCAGCACCCGGGACGTAAGGGAGACCCAGTACTTC. It codes for CASTRDVRETQYF.

This sequence joins TRBV6-1 and TRBJ1-1; TRBD1 matches 7 bases. The V gene end was trimmed by 3 bases and the J gene end by 4 bases; junction bases not matched to a gene: 8. The length of the CDR3 is 15 residues. Looked up from germline, CDR1 is MNHNS and CDR2 is SASEGT. The CDR3 loop is CASSERTGSATEAFF. DNA for the CDR3: TGTGCCAGCAGTGAGCGGACAGGCTCGGCCACTGAAGCTTTCTTT.

This clonotype came up many times. The gene calls are TRBV29-1 and TRBJ2-1; TRBD2 matches 11 bases. The CDR3 extends over 15 amino acids. CDR1 and CDR2 (germline): SQVTM, ANQGSEA. With 7 bases clipped from V and 0 bases from J, the junction kept 5 bases outside the gene matches. CDR3 amino acids: CSGRLAGSSYNEQFF. CDR3 bases: TGCAGCGGTAGACTAGCGGGGAGCTCCTACAATGAGCAGTTCTTC.

This chain connects TRBV6-5 to TRBJ1-1; possible D gene TRBD1, 6 bases. The CDR3 consists of 14 residues. CDR1 and CDR2 from the germline V gene are MNHEY and SVGAGI. Trimming took off 5 bases at V and 1 base at J, with 11 bases between the two ends. CDR3 DNA: TGTGCCAGCAGTCTAACAGGGTGGAACACTGAAGCTTTCTTT. Its protein product is CASSLTGWNTEAFF.

This clonotype was counted ten times or more. This chain joins TRBV6-5 and TRBJ2-6; D uncertain. This CDR3 spans 13 amino acids. Germline CDR1 MNHEY, CDR2 SVGAGI. V was shortened by 6 bases and J by 4 bases, with 7 bases between the two germline ends. The CDR3 region has the DNA TGTGCCAGCAGCCCTCCAGGGGCCAACGTCCTGACTTTC. Protein: CASSPPGANVLTF.

This clonotype was counted at least ten times. The rearrangement uses TRBV5-4 and TRBJ2-5, with 8 nucleotides matching TRBD2. Trimming at V came to 6 bases and at J to 5 bases, leaving 24 bases not matched to a gene. The CDR3 sequence is 19 residues long. CDR1 is SGHNT, CDR2 YYREEE, per germline (reference sequence). This chain's CDR3 is CASTLGGAGGIPAGETQYF. CDR3 sequence (DNA): TGTGCCAGCACCCTGGGGGGGGCGGGGGGCATCCCTGCCGGCGAGACCCAGTACTTC.

This chain uses TRBV12-3 or TRBV12-4 with TRBJ2-7; D might be TRBD1 (5 bases). Between the trimmed V and J ends, which lost 3 bases and 0 bases, there was a span of 12 bases. The CDR3 length is 15 residues. CDR3 DNA: TGTGCCAGCAGTTTTCAGGGTTTAAGCTCCTACGAGCAGTACTTC. It encodes CASSFQGLSSYEQYF.

This clonotype showed up just a few times. The CDR3 here is CAISESRANTEAFF. The CDR3, as DNA: TGTGCCATCAGTGAGTCAAGAGCGAACACTGAAGCTTTCTTT. The genes are TRBV10-3 and TRBJ1-1; D gene uncertain. CDR3 length: 14 amino acids. Trimming took off 0 bases at V and 1 base at J, with 6 bases between the two ends. Germline-derived CDR1 and CDR2 are ENHRY and SYGVKD.

This clonotype was picked up a small number of times. The CDR3 bases are TGTGCCTCCGGACGGAGTAACACTGAAGCTTTCTTT. Its translation: CASGRSNTEAFF. The chain recombines TRBV30 with TRBJ1-1; D is unresolved. The CDR3 consists of 12 residues. The germline CDR1 and CDR2 sequences are GTSNPN and SVGIG (reference sequence). Trimming stripped 7 bases from V and 2 bases from J, with 11 bases between.

In this sample, this clonotype turned up a few times. DNA of the CDR3: TGTGCCAGCAGCTTTTGGGGGGGGGATCAGCCCCAGCATTTT. This codes for CASSFWGGDQPQHF. The chain is built from TRBV7-2 and TRBJ1-5, with a possible D match to TRBD1 (5 bases). Looked up from germline, CDR1 is SGHTA and CDR2 is FQGNSA. The V gene lost 3 bases and the J gene lost 5 bases, with 11 bases spanning the gap. The CDR3 spans 14 residues.

In its sample, this clonotype was seen a few times. This rearrangement joins TRBV5-1 to TRBJ2-1, with D maybe TRBD1 (5 bases). This CDR3 has 14 residues. Germline V gene lookup returns CDR1 SGHRS and CDR2 YFSETQ. V lost 0 bases, J lost 5 bases, and 9 bases lay in between. This CDR3 is CASSLVDNNNEQFF. DNA of the CDR3: TGCGCCAGCAGCTTGGTGGACAACAACAATGAGCAGTTCTTC.

This clonotype was found a few times. The chain recombines TRBV5-4 with TRBJ2-7, with a tentative D call TRBD1 (6 bases). The CDR3 is made up of 14 amino acids. CDR1 and CDR2 (germline): SGHNT, YYREEE (reference sequence). V dropped 2 bases and J dropped 8 bases, with 17 bases sitting between them. CDR3: CASSLGGRLLKQYF. CDR3 nucleotides: TGTGCCAGCAGCTTAGGGGGACGGCTTTTGAAGCAGTACTTC.

The chain combines TRBV4-3 with TRBJ2-2; D not certain. V lost 2 bases and J 3 bases, leaving 10 bases between the germline ends. CDR3 length: 15 residues. Germline assignment: CDR1 LGHNA and CDR2 YSLEER. In DNA form, the CDR3 reads TGCGCCAGCAGCCAATTCCCAGAATACACCGGGGAGCTGTTTTTT. The encoded protein is CASSQFPEYTGELFF.

This clonotype was recorded at least ten times. The chain has TRBV5-6 and TRBJ1-1, with TRBD1 as a possible D gene (6 bases). Trimming removed 3 bases from V and 1 base from J, with 10 bases in between. This CDR3 contains 14 residues. Germline V gene lookup returns CDR1 SGHDT and CDR2 YYEEEE. This chain's CDR3 is CASSWGTPNTEAFF. The CDR3, as DNA: TGTGCCAGCAGCTGGGGGACACCGAACACTGAAGCTTTCTTT.